These 9 T cell receptor beta chains were all obtained from the same sample, sequenced in a study of T cell responses to AZD1222 COVID-19 vaccine. Assay used: immunoSEQ multiplex PCR; TCRdb lists only in-frame clones, some missing. The data show fewer than 90,000 clones, 85% to 90% seen once. The sample consisted of peripheral blood, taken 28 days after the second AZD1222 dose. These receptor sequences come from an adult who received the AZD1222 COVID-19 vaccine.

The chain is built from TRBV28 and TRBJ2-3; D remains unclear. The CDR3 has 12 residues. The germline V gene encodes CDR1 MDHEN and CDR2 SYDVKM. Between the trimmed V and J ends, which lost 8 bases and 2 bases, there was a span of 8 bases. The CDR3 DNA reads TGTGCCAGCGCTGGAAACACAGATACGCAGTATTTT. This gives the protein CASAGNTDTQYF.

The chain links TRBV11-2 to TRBJ2-7, with D possibly TRBD2 on 6 matching bases. Trimming shortened V by 1 base and J by 0 bases, and 16 bases separated the two germline ends. This CDR3 spans 17 amino acids. The germline CDR1 and CDR2 sequences are SGHAT and FQNNGV. The CDR3 nucleotides are TGTGCCAGCAGCTTAGGCCGAGGTAGCGGTAGCTCCTACGAGCAGTACTTC. Translating gives CASSLGRGSGSSYEQYF.

This clone was counted between two and nine times. V and J are TRBV19 and TRBJ2-5, with TRBD1 matching over 7 bases. This CDR3 is built from 16 residues. Germline V gene lookup returns CDR1 LNHDA and CDR2 SQIVND (reference sequence). The V segment lost 7 bases and the J segment 3 bases; nucleotides outside the gene matches: 14. CDR3 region: CASKAVTGRHKETQYF. The CDR3 DNA is TGTGCCAGTAAAGCGGTGACAGGGCGTCACAAAGAGACCCAGTACTTC.

The chain combines TRBV27 with TRBJ1-2, with D maybe TRBD1 (5 bases). This CDR3 contains 15 residues. V lost 1 base to trimming and J lost 3 bases, with 12 bases between them. CDR1 and CDR2 from the germline V gene are MNHEY and SMNVEV (reference sequence). CDR3 nucleotide sequence: TGTGCCAGCAGTTTATTCGGGGGGAGGGACTATGGCTACACCTTC. Translating it yields CASSLFGGRDYGYTF.

The chain combines TRBV9 with TRBJ1-1; unclear D gene. The germline V gene encodes CDR1 SGDLS and CDR2 YYNGEE. This CDR3 is 15 amino acids long. Trimming removed 2 bases at V and 4 bases at J, with 15 bases between. CDR3 residues: CASSVSTGGSTEAFF. CDR3 bases: TGTGCCAGCAGCGTCTCGACGGGAGGGAGCACTGAAGCTTTCTTT.

The rearrangement uses TRBV11-3 and TRBJ2-1; 10 bases are a match to TRBD2. The CDR3 is 15 residues long. V trimming: 5 bases; J trimming: 3 bases; junction bases outside the gene matches: 4. Per germline, CDR1 SGHNT and CDR2 YENEEA. The DNA for the CDR3 is TGTGCCAGCAGCGCCCGACTAGCGGGCTACAATGAGCAGTTCTTC. Amino acids: CASSARLAGYNEQFF.

The gene calls are TRBV18 and TRBJ2-3; a weak D match, TRBD1 (6 bases). CDR1 is KGHSH and CDR2 is LQKENI in the germline V gene. With 0 bases removed from V and 2 bases from J, the gap between germline ends came to 15 bases. The CDR3 runs 17 residues. This CDR3 reads CASSPPGTNSDTDTQYF. DNA for the CDR3: TGTGCCAGCTCACCACCCGGGACAAACTCCGACACAGATACGCAGTATTTT. Combining the CDR3 with reference TRBV18 and TRBJ2-3 gives the whole variable domain NAGVMQNPRHLVRRRGQEARLRCSPMKGHSHVYWYRQLPEEGLKFMVYLQKENIIDESGMPKERFSAEFPKEGPSILRIQQVVRGDSAAYFCASSPPGTNSDTDTQYFGPGTRLTVL.

This chain connects TRBV3-1 (or the pseudogene TRBV3-2) to TRBJ1-1; D may be TRBD1 (6 bases). The germline V and J ends were trimmed by 0 bases and 4 bases, with 15 bases remaining between them. CDR1 LGHDT and CDR2 YNNKEL come from the germline V gene (reference sequence). CDR3 size: 16 residues. The CDR3 coding sequence is TGTGCCAGCAGCCAAGATCACGCCACAGGGTCCACTGAAGCTTTCTTT. Residues: CASSQDHATGSTEAFF.

The V and J genes are TRBV2 and TRBJ2-1, with 8 bases identical to TRBD1. V gave up 8 bases and J gave up 5 bases; unmatched junction bases: 8. CDR3 length equals 14 residues. Germline-derived CDR1 and CDR2 are SNHLY and FYNNEI. The CDR3 DNA reads TGTGCCAGCGGGCAGGGGGCAGTAGACAATGAGCAGTTCTTC. Protein product: CASGQGAVDNEQFF.